The clone carrying this T cell receptor (beta chain) showed up just once. This CDR3 is 17 amino acids long. With V trimmed by 3 bases and J by 0 bases, 7 bases remained unmatched. Germline V gene lookup returns CDR1 MDHEN and CDR2 SYDVKM. This record belongs to a study of blood T cell repertoires in COVID-19. Study as a whole: COVID-19 samples, acute and convalescent, were from the United States, Italy and Spain.

Authors' processing steps: By means of reference gene primer amplification, nucleated cell counts were estimated. Measured with immunoSEQ multiplex PCR; TCRdb has only the in-frame clones, and not every one. Clone size and the V and J calls come from that table; the DNA yielded D and trimming. The top ten clones hold 8.4% of a sample with some 140,000 clones, about four fifths of them seen once. The sequence was collected from a woman in her sixties or seventies with active or convalescent COVID-19. Sequencing was carried out using peripheral blood. The V gene is TRBV28, the J gene TRBJ1-1; 10 positions match TRBD1. This chain's CDR3 is CASSFGTGDPVNTEAFF. CDR3 nucleotide sequence: TGTGCCAGCAGTTTCGGGACAGGGGACCCAGTGAACACTGAAGCTTTCTTT.